This TCR beta chain was captured by sequencing in a study of blood T cell repertoires in COVID-19. Study background: Acute and convalescent COVID-19 samples came from the United States, Italy and Spain.

Some clones are missing from TCRdb's copy, which holds only in-frame ones; the method was immunoSEQ multiplex PCR. The sample consists of 200,000 to 250,000 clones, around 90% of them appearing once. Trimming removed 9 bases from V and 5 bases from J; junction bases left unmatched: 13. Germline values: CDR1 SGHVS, CDR2 FQNEAQ. This CDR3 has 15 residues. The chain carries TRBV7-8 and TRBJ1-2; 9 nucleotides align to TRBD1. Sequencing was carried out using peripheral blood. This receptor was obtained from a man aged 25-45 years with COVID-19, enrolled during active disease. DNA of the CDR3: TGTGCCAGTTCCCCGGGGACAGGGCGGGGTTATGGCTACACCTTC. Translation gives CASSPGTGRGYGYTF.